Presented here are 10 T cell receptor beta chains from one specimen sequenced in a study of blood T cell repertoires in COVID-19. Here immunoSEQ multiplex PCR was the method, and the copy in TCRdb shows in-frame clones only, minus some. The table includes 30,000 to 35,000 clones, over 75% detected once. Sequencing input: peripheral blood. These receptors were taken from a man in his 60s with active COVID-19.

This chain uses TRBV19 with TRBJ1-2, with D perhaps matching TRBD1 (6 bases). Germline V gene data show CDR1 as LNHDA and CDR2 as SQIVND (reference sequence). The V end was cut by 6 bases, the J end by 2 bases, with 13 bases between. This CDR3 is built from 14 residues. The DNA of the CDR3 is TGTGCCAGTAGACCTGGGACACAAAACTATGGCTACACCTTC. It is translated as CASRPGTQNYGYTF.

This chain connects TRBV29-1 to TRBJ1-2; tentatively, D is TRBD1 (5 bases). The CDR3 has 13 amino acids. The germline CDR1 and CDR2 sequences are SQVTM and ANQGSEA. Trimming took 3 bases from V and 2 from J, leaving 10 bases between them. CDR3 protein: CSVEGQANYGYTF. DNA for the CDR3: TGCAGCGTTGAGGGGCAAGCGAACTATGGCTACACCTTC.

This sequence joins TRBV14 and TRBJ2-2, with TRBD1 as a possible D gene (6 bases). CDR1 and CDR2 from the germline V gene are SGHDN and FVKESK. Trimming took off 3 bases at V and 0 bases at J, with 14 bases between the two ends. CDR3 length equals 17 residues. CDR3 nucleotides: TGTGCCAGCAGCCAGGACCCCGGGACACCGAACACCGGGGAGCTGTTTTTT. It yields the protein CASSQDPGTPNTGELFF.

The rearrangement joins TRBV5-4 to TRBJ2-5; 7 bases agree with TRBD2. V dropped 2 bases and J dropped 5; count of bases not matched to a gene: 3. The CDR3 sequence is 13 residues long. The germline gives CDR1 SGHNT, CDR2 YYREEE (reference sequence). The CDR3 DNA follows: TGTGCCAGCAGCTTAGCGGGATGGGAGACCCAGTACTTC. It translates to CASSLAGWETQYF.

The chain couples TRBV6-2 or TRBV6-3 to TRBJ2-7; a possible D gene is TRBD1 (6 bases). The V gene's germline CDR1 is MNHEY and CDR2 SVGEGT. CDR3 length equals 14 residues. The ends were cut back, 6 bases at V and 3 bases at J, with 15 bases in the middle. The CDR3 region is CASSPGQLVYEQYF. The DNA for the CDR3 is TGTGCCAGCAGCCCCGGACAGTTGGTCTACGAGCAGTACTTC.

This clone has just a few counts. V is TRBV5-6 and J is TRBJ2-5, with TRBD2 matching 12 bases. V gave up 3 bases and J gave up 1 base; unmatched junction bases: 7. CDR3 length equals 17 residues. Germline V gene data show CDR1 as SGHDT and CDR2 as YYEEEE. The CDR3 spells CASSSIGLAGPQETQYF. The CDR3 DNA is TGTGCCAGCAGCTCGATTGGACTAGCGGGGCCCCAAGAGACCCAGTACTTC.

J is TRBJ2-5 and V is TRBV4-3, with D possibly being TRBD1 (6 bases). Trimming pared 1 base from V and 5 bases from J, leaving 14 bases between. The CDR3 is 15 residues long. In germline, CDR1 is LGHNA, CDR2 YSLEER. In DNA form, the CDR3 reads TGCGCCAGCAGCCAAGCTTGGGCAGGGGCGGAGACCCAGTACTTC. It translates to CASSQAWAGAETQYF.

The chain employs TRBV9 and TRBJ2-5, with D unresolved. Trimming left V 2 bases short and J 2 bases short, with 7 bases between. CDR1 and CDR2 from the germline V gene are SGDLS and YYNGEE. This CDR3 spans 13 amino acids. The CDR3 DNA follows: TGTGCCAGCAGCGTTAACAGTCAAGAGACCCAGTACTTC. Residues: CASSVNSQETQYF.

The J gene is TRBJ2-3, the V gene TRBV19; D unclear. This CDR3 contains 15 residues. Germline V gene sequence: CDR1 LNHDA, CDR2 SQIVND (reference sequence). With 1 base removed from V and 0 bases from J, the gap between germline ends came to 8 bases. CDR3 residues: CASSIVSDSTDTQYF. The CDR3 nucleotides read TGTGCCAGTAGTATAGTCTCAGATAGCACAGATACGCAGTATTTT.

The gene calls are TRBV29-1 and TRBJ1-2; D may be TRBD1 (6 bases). V was pared by 8 bases and J by 3 bases, with 16 bases between. The CDR3 runs to 13 residues. CDR1 is SQVTM and CDR2 is ANQGSEA in the germline V gene. This CDR3 is CSFQTGSHYGYTF. In DNA, the CDR3 is TGCAGCTTCCAGACAGGTAGTCACTATGGCTACACCTTC.